The 6 T cell receptor beta chains presented below share a single source sample, sequenced in a study of cytomegalovirus exposure and HLA in healthy donors. The PCR had 60 Vbeta and 13 Jbeta primers. Here immunoSEQ multiplex PCR was the method, and the copy in TCRdb shows in-frame clones only, minus some. The repertoire has 210,000 or so clones, over 80% of them found once; the top ten carry about a tenth. The source material was PBMCs. Receptors originate from a woman in her forties or fifties in good health and CMV-seropositive.

This clone came up once. The chain couples TRBV5-5 to TRBJ1-2; D perhaps matches TRBD1 (5 bases). CDR1 is SGHKS, CDR2 YYEKEE, per germline (reference sequence). The CDR3 is made up of 16 amino acids. V was clipped by 1 base and J by 8 bases, with 21 bases between them. Here the CDR3 DNA reads TGTGCCAGCAGCTTGTTATCTTCGGGCCCAGGGAGGGGCTACACCTTC. As protein: CASSLLSSGPGRGYTF.

This clone was seen just once. V gene TRBV30 combines with J gene TRBJ1-2; 8 nucleotides line up with TRBD1. V lost 7 bases and J lost 8; bases outside the gene matches: 9. In germline, CDR1 is GTSNPN, CDR2 SVGIG (reference sequence). CDR3 length: 12 residues. CDR3 loop: CAFGQGGGGYTF. The CDR3 DNA follows: TGTGCCTTCGGACAGGGTGGCGGCGGCTACACCTTC.

This chain links TRBV6-4 with TRBJ2-1; 7 positions match TRBD1. Germline V gene sequence: CDR1 MRHNA, CDR2 SNTAGT. The ends lost 5 bases at V and 7 bases at J; junction bases unmatched: 8. CDR3 length equals 14 residues. The CDR3 coding sequence is TGTGCCAGCAGTTCCGGGACAGAACCAAATGAGCAGTTCTTC. Translated, it gives CASSSGTEPNEQFF.

This chain connects TRBV6-5 to TRBJ1-1, with D possibly being TRBD1 (5 bases). Per germline, CDR1 MNHEY and CDR2 SVGAGI. This CDR3 contains 15 residues. Trimming removed 6 bases at V and 1 base at J, with 15 bases between. The CDR3 DNA reads TGTGCCAGCAGCCAACAGGTCGGTCGGAACACTGAAGCTTTCTTT. Its translation: CASSQQVGRNTEAFF.

The rearrangement uses TRBV10-3 and TRBJ1-1; D is perhaps TRBD1 (6 bases). This CDR3 contains 15 residues. CDR1 and CDR2 (germline): ENHRY, SYGVKD. V lost 5 bases to trimming and J lost 0 bases, with 13 bases between them. CDR3 in amino acids: CAISPGHAMNTEAFF. In nucleotides, the CDR3 is TGTGCCATCAGTCCGGGACACGCGATGAACACTGAAGCTTTCTTT.

This chain links TRBV5-6 with TRBJ1-6, with 8 bases aligning to TRBD1. V lost 4 bases and J lost 0; bases outside the gene matches: 6. Per the germline V gene, CDR1 is SGHDT and CDR2 is YYEEEE. The CDR3 totals 17 residues. DNA for the CDR3: TGTGCCAGCAGCCGCGACAGGGGAAGCTCCTATAATTCACCCCTCCACTTT. Residues: CASSRDRGSSYNSPLHF.